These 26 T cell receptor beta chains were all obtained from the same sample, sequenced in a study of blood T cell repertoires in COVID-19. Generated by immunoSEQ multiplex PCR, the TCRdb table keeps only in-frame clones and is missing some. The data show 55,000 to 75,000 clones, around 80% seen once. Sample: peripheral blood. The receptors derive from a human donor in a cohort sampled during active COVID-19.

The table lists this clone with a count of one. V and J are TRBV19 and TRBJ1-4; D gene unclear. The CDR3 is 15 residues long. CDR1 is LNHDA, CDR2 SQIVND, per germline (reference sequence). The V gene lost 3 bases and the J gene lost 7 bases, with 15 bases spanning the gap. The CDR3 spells CASSIPKGGLEKLFF. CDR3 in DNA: TGTGCCAGTAGTATCCCGAAGGGTGGACTTGAAAAACTGTTTTTT.

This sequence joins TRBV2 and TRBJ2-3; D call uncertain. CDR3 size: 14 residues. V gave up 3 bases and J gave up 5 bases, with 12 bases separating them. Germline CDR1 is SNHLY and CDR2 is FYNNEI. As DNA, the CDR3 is TGTGCCAGCAGTGATTTGATTGAGGAAGATACGCAGTATTTT. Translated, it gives CASSDLIEEDTQYF.

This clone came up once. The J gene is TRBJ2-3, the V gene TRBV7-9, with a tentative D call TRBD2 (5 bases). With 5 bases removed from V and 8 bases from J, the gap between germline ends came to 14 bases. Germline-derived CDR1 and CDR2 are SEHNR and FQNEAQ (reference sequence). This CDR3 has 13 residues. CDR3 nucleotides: TGTGCCAGCAGCCCAACCGGGATAAGTACGCAGTATTTT. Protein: CASSPTGISTQYF.

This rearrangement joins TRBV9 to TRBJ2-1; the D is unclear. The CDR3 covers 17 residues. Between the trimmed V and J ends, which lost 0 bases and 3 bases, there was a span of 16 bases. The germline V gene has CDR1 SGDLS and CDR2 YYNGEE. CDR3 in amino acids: CASSVGLVSASYNEQFF. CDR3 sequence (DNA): TGTGCCAGCAGCGTAGGTTTGGTGAGTGCTAGCTACAATGAGCAGTTCTTC.

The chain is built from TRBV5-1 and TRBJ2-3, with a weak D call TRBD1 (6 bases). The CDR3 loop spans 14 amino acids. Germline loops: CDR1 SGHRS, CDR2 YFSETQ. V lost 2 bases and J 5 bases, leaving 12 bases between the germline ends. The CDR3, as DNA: TGCGCCAGCAGCTTTAACAGGGTGCAAGATACGCAGTATTTT. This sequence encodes CASSFNRVQDTQYF.

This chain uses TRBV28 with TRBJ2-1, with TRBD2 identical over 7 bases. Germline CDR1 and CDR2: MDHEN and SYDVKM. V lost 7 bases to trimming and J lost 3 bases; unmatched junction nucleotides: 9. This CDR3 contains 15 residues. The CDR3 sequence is CASKGAGTRYNEQFF. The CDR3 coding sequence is TGTGCCAGCAAGGGAGCGGGGACTCGCTACAATGAGCAGTTCTTC. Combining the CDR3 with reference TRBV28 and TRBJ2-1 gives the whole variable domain DVKVTQSSRYLVKRTGEKVFLECVQDMDHENMFWYRQDPGLGLRLIYFSYDVKMKEKGDIPEGYSVSREKKERFSLILESASTNQTSMYLCASKGAGTRYNEQFFGPGTRLTVL.

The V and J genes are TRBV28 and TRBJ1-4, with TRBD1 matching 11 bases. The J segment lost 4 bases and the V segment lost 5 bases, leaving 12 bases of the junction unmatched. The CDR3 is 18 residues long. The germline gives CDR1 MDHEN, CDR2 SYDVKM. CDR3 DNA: TGTGCCAGCAGTACACCAGGACAGGGGGCCCGGCTTAATGAAAAACTGTTTTTT. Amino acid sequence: CASSTPGQGARLNEKLFF. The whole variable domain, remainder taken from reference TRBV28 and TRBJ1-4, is DVKVTQSSRYLVKRTGEKVFLECVQDMDHENMFWYRQDPGLGLRLIYFSYDVKMKEKGDIPEGYSVSREKKERFSLILESASTNQTSMYLCASSTPGQGARLNEKLFFGSGTQLSVL.

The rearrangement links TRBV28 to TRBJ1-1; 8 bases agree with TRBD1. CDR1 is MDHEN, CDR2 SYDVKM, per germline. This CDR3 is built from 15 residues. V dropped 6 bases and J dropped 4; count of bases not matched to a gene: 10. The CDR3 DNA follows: TGTGCCAGCAGCCAATCCTCCACAGGGGGCACTGAAGCTTTCTTT. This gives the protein CASSQSSTGGTEAFF.

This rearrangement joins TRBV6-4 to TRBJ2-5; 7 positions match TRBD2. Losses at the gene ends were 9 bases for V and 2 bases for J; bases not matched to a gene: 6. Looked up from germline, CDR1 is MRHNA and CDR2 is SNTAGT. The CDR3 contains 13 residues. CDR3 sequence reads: CARDRTRQETQYF. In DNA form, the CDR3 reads TGTGCCAGAGACCGGACTAGGCAAGAGACCCAGTACTTC.

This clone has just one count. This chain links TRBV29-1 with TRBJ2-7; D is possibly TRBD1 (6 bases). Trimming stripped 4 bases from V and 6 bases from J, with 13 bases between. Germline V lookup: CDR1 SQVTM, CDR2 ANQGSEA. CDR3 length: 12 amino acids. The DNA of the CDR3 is TGCAGCGTTGCTAAACAGGGCGCCGAGCAGTACTTC. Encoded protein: CSVAKQGAEQYF.

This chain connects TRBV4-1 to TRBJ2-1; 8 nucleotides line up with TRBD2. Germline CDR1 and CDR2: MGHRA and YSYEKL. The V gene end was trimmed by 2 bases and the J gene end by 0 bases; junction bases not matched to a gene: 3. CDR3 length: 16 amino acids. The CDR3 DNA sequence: TGCGCCAGCAGCCAACTCACTAGCGGCTCCTACAATGAGCAGTTCTTC. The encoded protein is CASSQLTSGSYNEQFF.

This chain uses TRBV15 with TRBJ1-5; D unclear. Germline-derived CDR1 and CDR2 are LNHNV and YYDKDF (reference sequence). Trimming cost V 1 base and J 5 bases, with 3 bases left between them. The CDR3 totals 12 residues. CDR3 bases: TGTGCCACCAGCAGAGCTGATCAGCCCCAGCATTTT. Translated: CATSRADQPQHF.

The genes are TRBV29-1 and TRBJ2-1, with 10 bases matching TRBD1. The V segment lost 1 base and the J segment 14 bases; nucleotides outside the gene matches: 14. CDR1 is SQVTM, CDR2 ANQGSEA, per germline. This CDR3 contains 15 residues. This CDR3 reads CSVEGPGQGRRGEFF. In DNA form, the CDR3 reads TGCAGCGTTGAAGGTCCGGGACAGGGGCGCCGCGGGGAGTTCTTC.

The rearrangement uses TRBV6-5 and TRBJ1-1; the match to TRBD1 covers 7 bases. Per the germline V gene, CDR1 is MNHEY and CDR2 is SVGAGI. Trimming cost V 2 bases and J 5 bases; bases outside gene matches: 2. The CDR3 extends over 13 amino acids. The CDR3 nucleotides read TGTGCCAGCAGTTACAGGGGGCTAACTGAAGCTTTCTTT. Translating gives CASSYRGLTEAFF.

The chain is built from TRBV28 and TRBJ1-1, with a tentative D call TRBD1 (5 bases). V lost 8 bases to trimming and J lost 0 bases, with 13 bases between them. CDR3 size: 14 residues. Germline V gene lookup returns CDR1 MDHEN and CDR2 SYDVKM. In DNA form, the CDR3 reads TGTGCCAGCGGTCTACAGGTTTTGAACACTGAAGCTTTCTTT. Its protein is CASGLQVLNTEAFF.

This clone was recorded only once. CDR3 residues: CAWSFGTGALGEQYF. CDR3 coding DNA: TGTGCCTGGAGTTTCGGGACAGGGGCCCTGGGAGAGCAGTACTTC. This chain links TRBV30 with TRBJ2-7; the match to TRBD1 covers 10 bases. V gave up 2 bases and J gave up 7 bases; unmatched junction bases: 11. CDR3 length: 15 amino acids. CDR1 is GTSNPN and CDR2 is SVGIG in the germline V gene (reference sequence).

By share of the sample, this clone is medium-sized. CDR3 residues: CASSDGLAGVNEQFF. CDR3 nucleotides: TGTGCCAGCAGTGACGGACTAGCGGGAGTAAATGAGCAGTTCTTC. The chain combines TRBV7-2 with TRBJ2-1; 13 bases agree with TRBD2. V shed 6 bases, J shed 7 bases, and the junction held 6 bases outside the gene matches. This CDR3 region has 15 residues. Germline V lookup: CDR1 SGHTA, CDR2 FQGNSA.

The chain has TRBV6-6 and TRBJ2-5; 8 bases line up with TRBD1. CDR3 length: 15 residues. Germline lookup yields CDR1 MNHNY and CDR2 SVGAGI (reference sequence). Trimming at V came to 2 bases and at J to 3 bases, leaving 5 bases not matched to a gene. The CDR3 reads CASSYPETGEETQYF. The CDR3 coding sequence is TGTGCCAGCAGTTACCCCGAGACAGGGGAAGAGACCCAGTACTTC.

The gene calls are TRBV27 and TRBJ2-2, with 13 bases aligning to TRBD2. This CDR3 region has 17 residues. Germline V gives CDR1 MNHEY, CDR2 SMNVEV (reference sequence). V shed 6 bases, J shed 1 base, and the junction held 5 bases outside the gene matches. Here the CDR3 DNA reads TGTGCCAGCAGAGGACTAGCGGGAGTGGGGAACACCGGGGAGCTGTTTTTT. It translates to CASRGLAGVGNTGELFF.

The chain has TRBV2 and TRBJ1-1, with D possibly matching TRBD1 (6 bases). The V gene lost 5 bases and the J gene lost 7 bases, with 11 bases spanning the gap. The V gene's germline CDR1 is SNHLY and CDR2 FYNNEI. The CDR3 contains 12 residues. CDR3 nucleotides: TGTGCCAGCAGTAAACAGGGTGGTGAAGCTTTCTTT. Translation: CASSKQGGEAFF.

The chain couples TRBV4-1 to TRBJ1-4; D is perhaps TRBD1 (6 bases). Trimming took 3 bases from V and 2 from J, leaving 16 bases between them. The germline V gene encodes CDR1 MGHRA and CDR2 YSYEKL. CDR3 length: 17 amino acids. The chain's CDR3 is CASSQADRGLTNEKLFF. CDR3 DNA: TGCGCCAGCAGCCAGGCAGATAGGGGGTTGACTAATGAAAAACTGTTTTTT.

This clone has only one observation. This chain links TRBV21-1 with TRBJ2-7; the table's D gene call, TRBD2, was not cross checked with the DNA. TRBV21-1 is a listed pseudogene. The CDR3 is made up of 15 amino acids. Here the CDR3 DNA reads TGTGCCAGCAGCAAAGCGGTGGTAGACTCCTACGAGCAGTACTTC. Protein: CASSKAVVDSYEQYF.

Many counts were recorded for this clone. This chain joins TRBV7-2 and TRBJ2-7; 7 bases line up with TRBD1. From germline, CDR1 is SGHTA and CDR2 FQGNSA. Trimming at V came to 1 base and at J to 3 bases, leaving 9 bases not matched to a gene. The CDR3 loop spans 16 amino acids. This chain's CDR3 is CASSLGGGGPLYEQYF. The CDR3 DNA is TGTGCCAGCAGCTTAGGAGGGGGCGGACCCCTCTACGAGCAGTACTTC.

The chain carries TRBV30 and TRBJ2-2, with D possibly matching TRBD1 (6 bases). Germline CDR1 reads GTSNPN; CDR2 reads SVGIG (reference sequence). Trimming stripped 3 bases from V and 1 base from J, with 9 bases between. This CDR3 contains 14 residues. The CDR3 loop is CAWREGQNTGELFF. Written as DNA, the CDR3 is TGTGCCTGGAGAGAGGGACAGAACACCGGGGAGCTGTTTTTT. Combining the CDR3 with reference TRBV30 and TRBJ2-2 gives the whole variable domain SQTIHQWPATLVQPVGSPLSLECTVEGTSNPNLYWYRQAAGRGLQLLFYSVGIGQISSEVPQNLSASRPQDRQFILSSKKLLLSDSGFYLCAWREGQNTGELFFGEGSRLTVL.

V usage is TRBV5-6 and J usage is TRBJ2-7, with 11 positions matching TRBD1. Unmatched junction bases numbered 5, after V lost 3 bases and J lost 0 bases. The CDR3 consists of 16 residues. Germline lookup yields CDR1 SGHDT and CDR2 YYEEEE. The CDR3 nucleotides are TGTGCCAGCAGCTACCGGGACAGGGGGAGCTCCTACGAGCAGTACTTC. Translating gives CASSYRDRGSSYEQYF.

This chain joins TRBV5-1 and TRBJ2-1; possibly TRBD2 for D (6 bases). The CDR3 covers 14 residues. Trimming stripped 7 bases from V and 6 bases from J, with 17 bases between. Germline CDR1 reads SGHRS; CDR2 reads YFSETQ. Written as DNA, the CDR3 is TGCGCCAGCTCCTTTGAGGGAGGCTTCAATGAGCAGTTCTTC. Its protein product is CASSFEGGFNEQFF.